This TCR beta chain was identified in a study of shared clonotypes between healthy human individuals. The CDR3 is made up of 15 amino acids. V was trimmed by 5 bases and J by 4 bases, leaving 15 bases between them. Germline values: CDR1 SGHTA, CDR2 FQGNSA. Study conclusions and caveats: Estimated clonotype richness was generally higher in naive than memory subsets.

The donor cohort consisted entirely of Caucasian adults residing in Nashville, Tennessee. On this clone itself: Its antigen is not known.

Each PCR replicate from the sorted subsets contained about 200 ng DNA, which is 25,000 to 30,000 T cell genomes. Using immunoSEQ multiplex PCR, the repertoire was profiled, and TCRdb retains in-frame clones only, with some absent. The sample holds 2 million to 2.5 million clones; approximately 94% are singletons and the top ten take 0.1% to 0.15%. This receptor was identified in a young man in good health. Source material: naive CD4+ T cells sorted from blood. The subset denotes: CD45RA+ positively selected. This chain connects TRBV7-2 to TRBJ1-5; D is perhaps TRBD1 (5 bases). The CDR3 reads CASSPGGAKNQPQHF. The CDR3 DNA sequence: TGTGCCAGCAGCCCTGGCGGGGCGAAGAATCAGCCCCAGCATTTT.